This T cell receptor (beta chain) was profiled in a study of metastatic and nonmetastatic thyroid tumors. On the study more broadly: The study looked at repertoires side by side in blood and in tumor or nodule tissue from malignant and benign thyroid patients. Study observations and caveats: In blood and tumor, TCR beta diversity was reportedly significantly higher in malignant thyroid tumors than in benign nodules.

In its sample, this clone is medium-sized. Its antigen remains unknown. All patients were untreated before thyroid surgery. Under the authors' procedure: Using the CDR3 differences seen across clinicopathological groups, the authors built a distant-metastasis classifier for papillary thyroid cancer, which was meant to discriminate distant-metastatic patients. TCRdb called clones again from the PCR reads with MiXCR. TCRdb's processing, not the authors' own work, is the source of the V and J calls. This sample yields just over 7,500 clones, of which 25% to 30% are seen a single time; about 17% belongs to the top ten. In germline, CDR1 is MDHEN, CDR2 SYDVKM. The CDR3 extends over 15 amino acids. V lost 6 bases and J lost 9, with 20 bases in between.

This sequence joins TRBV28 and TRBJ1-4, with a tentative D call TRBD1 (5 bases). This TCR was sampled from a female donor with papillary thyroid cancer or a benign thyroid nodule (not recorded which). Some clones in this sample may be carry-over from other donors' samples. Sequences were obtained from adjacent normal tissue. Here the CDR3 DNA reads TGTGCCAGCAGCAGTGAGGGGATTGCCCCTCAAAAACTGTTTTTT. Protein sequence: CASSSEGIAPQKLFF.